This T cell receptor (beta chain) appears in the sequencing data of a study of monozygotic twins with inflammatory bowel disease. The CDR3 runs 12 residues. The germline V gene encodes CDR1 DFQATT and CDR2 SNEGSKA (reference sequence). Study conclusions and caveats: IBD patients exhibited fewer clonotypes shared with other individuals than healthy twins, particularly with disease activity. The study supported no single strong signal or clonotype linked to IBD.

One entry per CDR3 protein, without DNA, is what TCRdb gives after re-calling the 5' RACE reads. In all, the sample yields fewer than 550,000 distinct CDR3 sequences. Regarding this clonotype: Its antigen is undetermined.

Sequencing was done on a sample of blood. J is TRBJ1-1 and V is TRBV20-1; TCRdb names TRBD1, which stays unverified in the absence of DNA. The TCR sequence derives from a human donor with ulcerative colitis or Crohn's disease, or a healthy co-twin of an affected twin (not recorded which). This chain's CDR3 is CTCAQPNTEAFF.